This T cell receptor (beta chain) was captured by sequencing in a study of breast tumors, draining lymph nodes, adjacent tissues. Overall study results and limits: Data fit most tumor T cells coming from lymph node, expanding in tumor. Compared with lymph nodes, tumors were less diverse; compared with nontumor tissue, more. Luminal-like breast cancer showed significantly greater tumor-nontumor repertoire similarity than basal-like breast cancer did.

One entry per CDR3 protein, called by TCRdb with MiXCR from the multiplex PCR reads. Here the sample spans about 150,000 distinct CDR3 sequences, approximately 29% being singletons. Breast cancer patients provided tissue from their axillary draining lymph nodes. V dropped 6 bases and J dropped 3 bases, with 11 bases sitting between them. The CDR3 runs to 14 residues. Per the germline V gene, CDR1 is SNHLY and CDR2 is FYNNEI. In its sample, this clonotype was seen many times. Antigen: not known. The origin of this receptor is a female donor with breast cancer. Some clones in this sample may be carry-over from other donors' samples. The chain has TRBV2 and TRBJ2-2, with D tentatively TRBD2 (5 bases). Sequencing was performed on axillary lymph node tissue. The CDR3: CASRVERDTGELFF. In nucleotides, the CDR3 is TGTGCCAGCAGAGTCGAGAGGGACACCGGGGAGCTGTTTTTT. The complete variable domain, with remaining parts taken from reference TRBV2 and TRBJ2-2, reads EPEVTQTPSHQVTQMGQEVILRCVPISNHLYFYWYRQILGQKVEFLVSFYNNEISEKSEIFDDQFSVERPDGSNFTLKIRSTKLEDSAMYFCASRVERDTGELFFGEGSRLTVL.